A single sample is the source of the 2 T cell receptor beta chains below, sequenced in a study of blood T cell repertoires in COVID-19. This table comes from immunoSEQ multiplex PCR, and its TCRdb copy is limited to in-frame clones, with some not included. The repertoire holds about 130,000 clones, with about 87% as singletons. The sample was peripheral blood. These receptor sequences come from a man between 50 and 59 years old with acute or convalescent COVID-19.

The J gene is TRBJ1-1, the V gene TRBV5-1; 7 bases are a match to TRBD1. Germline loops: CDR1 SGHRS, CDR2 YFSETQ. The V and J ends lost 5 bases and 9 bases, in that order; junction bases with no gene match: 10. The CDR3 runs to 13 residues. The CDR3 DNA sequence: TGCGCCAGCAGTCAGGAAGGGACAGTCCAAGCTTTCTTT. It translates to CASSQEGTVQAFF.

The V call is TRBV6-6, the J call TRBJ1-3, with 8 bases that match TRBD1. This CDR3 is 13 amino acids long. Germline values: CDR1 MNHNY, CDR2 SVGAGI (reference sequence). The junction had 4 bases not matched to a gene; V was cut back by 9 bases and J by 3 bases. CDR3 bases: TGTGCCAGTGGACAGGGTTATGGAAACACCATATATTTT. Translated: CASGQGYGNTIYF.